Below, 14 T cell receptor beta chains from the same sample are listed, as sequenced in a study of shared clonotypes between healthy human individuals. CD8 cells classed as naive were CD45RO-negative and positively selected for CCR7, excluding terminally differentiated effector memory CD45RA+ cells. Sequencing was performed with immunoSEQ multiplex PCR; in TCRdb, only in-frame clones are kept and a portion is missing. Here the sample spans 1.5 million to 2.5 million clones, about 94% being singletons. Sequencing was carried out using naive CD8+ T cells sorted from blood. The receptors were gathered from a man younger than 30 in good health.

V is TRBV10-2 and J is TRBJ2-1; D uncertain. CDR3 length: 13 residues. Between the trimmed V and J ends, which lost 4 bases and 3 bases, there was a span of 7 bases. Germline CDR1 and CDR2: WSHSY and SAAADI. The CDR3 loop reads CASSGTSYNEQFF. In DNA form, the CDR3 reads TGCGCCAGCAGTGGCACAAGCTACAATGAGCAGTTCTTC.

J is TRBJ2-2 and V is TRBV19; 10 bases are a match to TRBD2. The germline V gene encodes CDR1 LNHDA and CDR2 SQIVND (reference sequence). V lost 3 bases to trimming and J lost 4 bases; unmatched junction nucleotides: 5. The CDR3 is 16 residues long. CDR3 residues: CASSIEREGSTGELFF. The CDR3 region has the DNA TGTGCCAGTAGTATCGAGCGGGAGGGCAGCACCGGGGAGCTGTTTTTT. Complete variable domain (other parts from reference TRBV19 and TRBJ2-2): DGGITQSPKYLFRKEGQNVTLSCEQNLNHDAMYWYRQDPGQGLRLIYYSQIVNDFQKGDIAEGYSVSREKKESFPLTVTSAQKNPTAFYLCASSIEREGSTGELFFGEGSRLTVL.

This rearrangement joins TRBV7-9 to TRBJ1-5; D is ambiguous. This CDR3 is 15 amino acids long. With 1 base removed from V and 5 bases from J, the gap between germline ends came to 12 bases. Germline V CDR1 and CDR2: SEHNR, FQNEAQ (reference sequence). The CDR3 bases are TGTGCCAGCAGCTTAGTTGGGGAGGGCGATCAGCCCCAGCATTTT. The encoded protein is CASSLVGEGDQPQHF.

This clone was observed a handful of times. This same CDR3 is encoded by further DNA sequences in the sample. The chain joins TRBV7-9 to TRBJ2-7, with 7 positions matching TRBD1. The trim removed 5 bases at V and 1 base at J, leaving 2 bases unmatched. This CDR3 region has 13 residues. CDR1 is SEHNR, CDR2 FQNEAQ, per germline (reference sequence). CDR3 amino acids: CASSPTGSYEQYF. The CDR3 nucleotides read TGTGCCAGCAGCCCGACAGGGTCCTACGAGCAGTACTTC.

This sequence joins TRBV7-6 and TRBJ2-3; TRBD2 matches at 7 bases. From germline, CDR1 is SGHVS and CDR2 FNYEAQ. The CDR3 spans 15 residues. V was pared by 5 bases and J by 4 bases, with 9 bases of the junction left unmatched. The CDR3 region is CASSTKRGGADTQYF. The CDR3 coding sequence is TGTGCCAGCAGCACCAAGCGGGGAGGGGCAGATACGCAGTATTTT.

The V gene is TRBV7-8, the J gene TRBJ2-7; a possible D gene is TRBD2 (5 bases). The germline CDR1 and CDR2 sequences are SGHVS and FQNEAQ. CDR3 length equals 15 residues. Trimming left V 4 bases short and J 5 bases short, with 18 bases between. CDR3 residues: CASSWGSERVHEQYF. The CDR3 DNA reads TGTGCCAGCAGCTGGGGTAGTGAGAGGGTCCACGAGCAGTACTTC.

J is TRBJ2-1 and V is TRBV2; D may be TRBD2 (5 bases). This CDR3 region has 13 residues. V was shortened by 4 bases and J by 5 bases, with 9 bases between the two germline ends. CDR1 is SNHLY, CDR2 FYNNEI, per germline. CDR3: CASSATRDNEQFF. The CDR3 DNA follows: TGTGCCAGCAGTGCTACTAGAGACAATGAGCAGTTCTTC.

The chain employs TRBV5-1 and TRBJ1-2; 10 nucleotides agree with TRBD1. Trimming removed 3 bases from V and 4 bases from J; junction bases left unmatched: 9. This CDR3 contains 16 residues. The germline V gene encodes CDR1 SGHRS and CDR2 YFSETQ. The CDR3 DNA reads as TGCGCCAGCAGCTCGGACAGGGGGGCTCTCTTCTATGGCTACACCTTC. Residues: CASSSDRGALFYGYTF.

The chain couples TRBV4-3 to TRBJ1-1; no definite D call. Trimming removed 2 bases at V and 0 bases at J, with 7 bases between. There are 14 residues in the CDR3. CDR1 LGHNA and CDR2 YSLEER come from the germline V gene. CDR3 loop: CASSQLGLNTEAFF. The CDR3, as DNA: TGCGCCAGCAGCCAACTTGGCCTGAACACTGAAGCTTTCTTT.

This chain links TRBV2 with TRBJ2-1; no clear D. V was trimmed by 11 bases and J by 0 bases, leaving 11 bases between them. The CDR3 spans 13 residues. Germline V gives CDR1 SNHLY, CDR2 FYNNEI. As DNA, the CDR3 is TGTGCCGTCGACATCCTCTCCTACAATGAGCAGTTCTTC. This translates into CAVDILSYNEQFF.

This rearrangement joins TRBV15 to TRBJ1-1; 9 positions agree with TRBD1. Germline CDR1 and CDR2: LNHNV and YYDKDF (reference sequence). There are 13 residues in the CDR3. V lost 5 bases and J lost 7; bases outside the gene matches: 5. CDR3 sequence (DNA): TGTGCCACCAGCGGGGGGACAGGGCTTGAAGCTTTCTTT. Translating gives CATSGGTGLEAFF.

In DNA, the CDR3 is TGTGCCAGCAGTCCTCGGACAGTTTGGATAGCTTATGGCTACACCTTC. Residues: CASSPRTVWIAYGYTF. The rearrangement joins TRBV27 to TRBJ1-2; D is possibly TRBD1 (6 bases). The CDR3 consists of 16 residues. Germline values: CDR1 MNHEY, CDR2 SMNVEV (reference sequence). V shed 5 bases and J shed 5 bases, with 21 bases lying between them.

The J gene is TRBJ2-1, the V gene TRBV7-9, with 7 bases aligning to TRBD2. V was pared by 1 base and J by 6 bases, with 0 bases of the junction left unmatched. From germline, CDR1 is SEHNR and CDR2 FQNEAQ (reference sequence). The CDR3 loop spans 13 amino acids. CDR3 bases: TGTGCCAGCAGCTTAGGCGGGAGCAATGAGCAGTTCTTC. It encodes CASSLGGSNEQFF.

The chain employs TRBV28 and TRBJ2-5; D unresolved. The V end was cut by 2 bases, the J end by 0 bases, with 7 bases between. Germline CDR1 MDHEN, CDR2 SYDVKM. The CDR3 runs 14 residues. CDR3 in amino acids: CASSLQEYQETQYF. CDR3 nucleotide sequence: TGTGCCAGCAGTTTACAGGAGTACCAAGAGACCCAGTACTTC.